The source of this T cell receptor (beta chain) is a study of cytomegalovirus exposure and HLA in healthy donors. Whole-study findings and limits: Rarity characterized most TCR sequences, yet some public TCRs appeared in many donors. TCR beta chains numbering roughly 150 were designated cytomegalovirus-associated. Testing in vitro showed a few CMV-associated chains specific for CMV antigens.

PCR primers comprised 60 Vbeta and 13 Jbeta primers. Measured with immunoSEQ multiplex PCR; TCRdb has only the in-frame clones, and not every one. The table lists 150,000 or so clones, 76% of them singletons. Notes on this clone: The antigen is unknown.

The specimen was PBMCs. This TCR came from a female donor in good health and CMV-seronegative.

CDR3 sequence reads: CASSHTGVLQFF. Here the CDR3 DNA reads TGTGCCAGCAGCCATACAGGAGTTCTACAGTTCTTC. This chain links TRBV5-5 with TRBJ2-1; D perhaps matches TRBD1 (5 bases). Germline V gene lookup returns CDR1 SGHKS and CDR2 YYEKEE (reference sequence). Trimming left V 4 bases short and J 13 bases short, with 15 bases between. The CDR3 totals 12 residues.